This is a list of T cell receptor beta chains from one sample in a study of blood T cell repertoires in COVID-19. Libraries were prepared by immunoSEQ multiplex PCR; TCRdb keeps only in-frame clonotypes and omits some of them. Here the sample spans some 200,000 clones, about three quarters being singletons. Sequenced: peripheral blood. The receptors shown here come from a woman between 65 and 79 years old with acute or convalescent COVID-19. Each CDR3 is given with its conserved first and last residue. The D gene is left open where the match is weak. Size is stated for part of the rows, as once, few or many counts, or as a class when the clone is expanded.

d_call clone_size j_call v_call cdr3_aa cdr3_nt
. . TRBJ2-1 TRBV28 CASSLRHEQFF TGTGCCAGCAGCCTTCGTCATGAGCAGTTCTTC
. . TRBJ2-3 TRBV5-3 CARSLVGTDTQYF TGTGCCAGAAGCTTGGTCGGCACAGATACGCAGTATTTT
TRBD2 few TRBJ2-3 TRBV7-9 CASSSPYEREGPDTQYF TGTGCCAGCAGCTCCCCGTACGAGCGGGAGGGCCCAGATACGCAGTATTTT
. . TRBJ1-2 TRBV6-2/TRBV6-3 CASSYSPPIYGYTF TGTGCCAGCAGTTACTCGCCCCCTATCTATGGCTACACCTTC
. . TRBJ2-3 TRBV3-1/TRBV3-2 CASSPAGGTFGTDTQYF TGTGCCAGCAGCCCCGCCGGGGGAACCTTTGGGACAGATACGCAGTATTTT
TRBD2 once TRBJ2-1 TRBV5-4 CASSRGVLAGGRSSYNEQFF TGTGCCAGCAGCCGGGGGGTGTTAGCGGGAGGGAGAAGCTCCTACAATGAGCAGTTCTTC
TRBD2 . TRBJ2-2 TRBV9 CASSVGLAGPTGELFF TGTGCCAGCAGCGTCGGACTAGCGGGTCCCACCGGGGAGCTGTTTTTT
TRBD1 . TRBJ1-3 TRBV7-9 CASSPKSGQGNSRGNTIYF TGTGCCAGCAGCCCCAAATCCGGACAGGGAAACTCGCGTGGAAACACCATATATTTT
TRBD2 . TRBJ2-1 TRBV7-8 CASSPGLAGGEQFF TGTGCCAGCAGCCCGGGACTAGCGGGAGGTGAGCAGTTCTTC
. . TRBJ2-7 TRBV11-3 CASSLRHDAYEQYF TGTGCCAGCAGCTTGAGACACGATGCCTACGAGCAGTACTTC
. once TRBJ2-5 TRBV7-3 CASSLMQQETQYF TGTGCCAGCAGCTTAATGCAGCAAGAGACCCAGTACTTC
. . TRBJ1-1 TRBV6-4 CASSAGRAGNTEAFF TGTGCCAGCAGTGCGGGGAGGGCGGGGAACACTGAAGCTTTCTTT
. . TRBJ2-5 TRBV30 CAWKGTRETQYF TGTGCCTGGAAAGGGACACGAGAGACCCAGTACTTC
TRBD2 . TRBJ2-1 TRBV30 CACRGLAGGFSSYNEQFF TGTGCCTGCCGCGGACTAGCGGGAGGGTTTAGCTCCTACAATGAGCAGTTCTTC
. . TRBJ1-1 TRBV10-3 CASCQGTEAFF TGTGCCAGTTGTCAGGGCACTGAAGCTTTCTTT